This TCR beta chain was captured in a study of CD8 T cells in ankylosing spondylitis. This clonotype came up a few times. The antigen remains undetermined. With V trimmed by 6 bases and J by 8 bases, 6 bases remained unmatched. The germline V gene encodes CDR1 KGHDR and CDR2 SFDVKD. The length of the CDR3 is 13 residues. Quantitative 5'-RACE with molecular barcodes produced the TCR beta libraries. TCRdb used MiXCR to reprocess the 5' RACE reads, holding one entry per CDR3 protein. The sample yields some 85,000 distinct CDR3 sequences, about 8.1% seen once. Broader study findings: Disease-linked clones reportedly showed significant enrichment in matched ankylosing spondylitis synovial fluid. Disease-linked clones were CD8+ and relatively rare in peripheral blood. What appeared characteristic of ankylosing spondylitis blood was a TCR beta motif of fewer than ten highly homologous variants. Reactive arthritis synovial fluid and blood were previously reported to contain some motif variants.

This TCR came from a male donor with ankylosing spondylitis. The rearrangement links TRBV24-1 to TRBJ1-2; 9 bases are shared with TRBD1. Specimen: blood, either unsorted or a sorted T cell fraction (not recorded which). CDR3 bases: TGTGCCACCAGTAAACGGACAGGGGACGGCTACACCTTC. Its translation is CATSKRTGDGYTF.